This T cell receptor beta chain comes out of a study of T cells after yellow fever vaccination. 5'RACE template switching produced TCR cDNA carrying a universal primer site and UMIs. From the 5' RACE reads, TCRdb called clonotypes with MiXCR, one entry per CDR3 protein. The profile covers roughly 320,000 distinct CDR3 sequences, with around 10% appearing a single time and approximately 3.3% taken by the ten largest. Findings and limits, study-wide: Abundant clonotypes from the bulk population could have been carried over as contaminants into FACS-sorted repertoires.

The CDR3 runs 15 residues. V was pared by 5 bases and J by 2 bases, with 15 bases between. Germline V gene data show CDR1 as MNHNY and CDR2 as SVGAGI (reference sequence). Regarding this clonotype: The target antigen is unknown.

The V and J genes are TRBV6-6 and TRBJ1-1; D is unclear. The starting material was CD4+ T cells sorted from PBMCs, obtained 45 days after the yellow fever booster vaccination. This clonotype originated in a man aged 18 to 35 who received the YFV17D yellow fever vaccine. Written as DNA, the CDR3 is TGTGCCAGCAGTGAGGGTGATTGGGGTAACACTGAAGCTTTCTTT. It encodes CASSEGDWGNTEAFF.